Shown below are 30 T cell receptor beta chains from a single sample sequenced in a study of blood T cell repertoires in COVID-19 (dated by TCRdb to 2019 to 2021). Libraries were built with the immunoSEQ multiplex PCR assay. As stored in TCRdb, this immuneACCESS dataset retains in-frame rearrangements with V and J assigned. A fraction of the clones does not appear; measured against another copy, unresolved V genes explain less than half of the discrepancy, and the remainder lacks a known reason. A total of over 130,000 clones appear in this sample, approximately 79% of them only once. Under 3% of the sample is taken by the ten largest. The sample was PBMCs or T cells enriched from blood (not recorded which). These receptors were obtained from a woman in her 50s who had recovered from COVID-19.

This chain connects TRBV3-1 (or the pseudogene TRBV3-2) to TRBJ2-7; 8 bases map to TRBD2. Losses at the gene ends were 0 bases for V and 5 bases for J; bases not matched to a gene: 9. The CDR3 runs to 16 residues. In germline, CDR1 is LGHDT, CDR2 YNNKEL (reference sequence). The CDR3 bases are TGTGCCAGCAGCCAAGATATGCTAGCGGGCGGAAACGAGCAGTACTTC. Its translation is CASSQDMLAGGNEQYF.

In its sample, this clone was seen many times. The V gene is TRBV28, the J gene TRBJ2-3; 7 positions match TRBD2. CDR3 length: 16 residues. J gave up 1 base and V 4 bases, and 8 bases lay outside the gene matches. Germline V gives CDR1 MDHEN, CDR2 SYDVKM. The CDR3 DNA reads TGTGCCAGCAGTTCAACCGGGACTACCGGCACAGATACGCAGTATTTT. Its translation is CASSSTGTTGTDTQYF.

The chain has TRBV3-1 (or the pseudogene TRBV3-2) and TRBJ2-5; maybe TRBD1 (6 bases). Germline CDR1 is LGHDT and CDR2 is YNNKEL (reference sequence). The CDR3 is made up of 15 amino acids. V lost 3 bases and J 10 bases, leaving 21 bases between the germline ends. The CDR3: CASSQITGFGANQYF. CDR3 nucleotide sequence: TGTGCCAGCAGCCAGATTACAGGGTTTGGGGCGAACCAGTACTTC.

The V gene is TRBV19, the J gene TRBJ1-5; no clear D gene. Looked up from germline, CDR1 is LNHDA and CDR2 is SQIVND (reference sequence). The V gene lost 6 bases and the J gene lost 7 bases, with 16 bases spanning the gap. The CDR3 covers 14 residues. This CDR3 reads CASSLTRVLQPQHF. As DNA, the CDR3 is TGTGCCAGTAGCCTGACCCGGGTTCTCCAGCCCCAGCATTTT. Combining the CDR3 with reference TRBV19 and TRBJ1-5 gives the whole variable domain DGGITQSPKYLFRKEGQNVTLSCEQNLNHDAMYWYRQDPGQGLRLIYYSQIVNDFQKGDIAEGYSVSREKKESFPLTVTSAQKNPTAFYLCASSLTRVLQPQHFGDGTRLSIL.

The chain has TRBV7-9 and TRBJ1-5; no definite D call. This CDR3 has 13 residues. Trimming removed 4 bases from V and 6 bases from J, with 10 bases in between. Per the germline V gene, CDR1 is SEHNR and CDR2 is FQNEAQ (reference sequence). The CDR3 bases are TGTGCCAGCAGCTCCCCGGGAGTTCAGCCCCAGCATTTT. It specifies CASSSPGVQPQHF.

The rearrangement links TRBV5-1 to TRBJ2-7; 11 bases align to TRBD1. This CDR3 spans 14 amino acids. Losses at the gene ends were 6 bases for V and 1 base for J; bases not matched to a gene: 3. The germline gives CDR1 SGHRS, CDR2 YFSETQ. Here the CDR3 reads CASTRDRGSYEQYF. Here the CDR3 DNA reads TGCGCCAGCACCCGGGACAGGGGGTCCTACGAGCAGTACTTC.

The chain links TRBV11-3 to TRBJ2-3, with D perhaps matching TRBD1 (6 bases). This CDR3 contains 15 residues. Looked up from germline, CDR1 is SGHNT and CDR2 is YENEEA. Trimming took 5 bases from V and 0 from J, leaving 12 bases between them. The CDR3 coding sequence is TGTGCCAGCAGCCTGGACAGTACTAGCACAGATACGCAGTATTTT. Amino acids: CASSLDSTSTDTQYF.

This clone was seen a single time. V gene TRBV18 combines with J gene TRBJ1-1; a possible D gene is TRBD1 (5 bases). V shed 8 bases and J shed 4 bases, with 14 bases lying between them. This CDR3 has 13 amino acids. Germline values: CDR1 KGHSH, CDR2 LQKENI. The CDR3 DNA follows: TGTGCCAGCATCCAGGGTTTGGGCACTGAAGCTTTCTTT. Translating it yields CASIQGLGTEAFF.

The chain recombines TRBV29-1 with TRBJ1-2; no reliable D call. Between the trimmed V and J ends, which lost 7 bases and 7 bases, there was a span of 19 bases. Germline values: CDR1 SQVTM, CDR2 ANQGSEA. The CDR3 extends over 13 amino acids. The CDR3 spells CSALREGNSGYTF. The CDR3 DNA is TGCAGCGCCCTCCGGGAGGGTAATAGTGGCTACACCTTC.

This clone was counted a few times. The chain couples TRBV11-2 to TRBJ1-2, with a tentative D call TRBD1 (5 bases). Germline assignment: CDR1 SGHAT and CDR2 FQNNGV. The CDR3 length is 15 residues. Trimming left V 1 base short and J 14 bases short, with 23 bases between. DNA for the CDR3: TGTGCCAGCAGCTTAGGTGGGGGGACGGGGCCTCGTAAAACCTTC. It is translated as CASSLGGGTGPRKTF. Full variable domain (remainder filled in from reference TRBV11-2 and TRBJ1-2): EAGVAQSPRYKIIEKRQSVAFWCNPISGHATLYWYQQILGQGPKLLIQFQNNGVVDDSQLPKDRFSAERLKGVDSTLKIQPAKLEDSAVYLCASSLGGGTGPRKTFGSGTRLTVV.

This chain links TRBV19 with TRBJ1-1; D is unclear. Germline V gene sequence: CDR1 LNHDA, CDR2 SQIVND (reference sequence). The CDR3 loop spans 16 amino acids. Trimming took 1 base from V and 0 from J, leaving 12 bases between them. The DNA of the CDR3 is TGTGCCAGTAGTATAGTTTGGGGAGGCATGAACACTGAAGCTTTCTTT. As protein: CASSIVWGGMNTEAFF.

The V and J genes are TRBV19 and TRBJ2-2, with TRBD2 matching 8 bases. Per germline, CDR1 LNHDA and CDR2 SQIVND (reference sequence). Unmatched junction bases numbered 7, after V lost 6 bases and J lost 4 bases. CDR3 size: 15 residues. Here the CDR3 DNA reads TGTGCCAGTAGCGTACTAGCGGTCTTCACCGGGGAGCTGTTTTTT. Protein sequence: CASSVLAVFTGELFF.

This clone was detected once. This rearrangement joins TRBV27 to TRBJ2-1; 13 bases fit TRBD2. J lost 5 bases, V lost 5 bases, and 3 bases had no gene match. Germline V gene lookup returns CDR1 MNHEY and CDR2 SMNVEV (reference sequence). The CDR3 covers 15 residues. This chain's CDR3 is CASSDGTSGDNEQFF. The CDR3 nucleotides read TGTGCCAGCAGTGACGGGACTAGCGGGGACAATGAGCAGTTCTTC.

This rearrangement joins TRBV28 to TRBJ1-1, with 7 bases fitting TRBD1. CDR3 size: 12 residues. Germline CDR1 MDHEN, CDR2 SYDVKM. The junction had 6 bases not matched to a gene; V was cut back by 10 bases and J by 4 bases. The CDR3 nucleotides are TGTGCCACCCGGGCAGGGGGCACTGAAGCTTTCTTT. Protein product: CATRAGGTEAFF. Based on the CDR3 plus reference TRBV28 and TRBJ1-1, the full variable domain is DVKVTQSSRYLVKRTGEKVFLECVQDMDHENMFWYRQDPGLGLRLIYFSYDVKMKEKGDIPEGYSVSREKKERFSLILESASTNQTSMYLCATRAGGTEAFFGQGTRLTVV.

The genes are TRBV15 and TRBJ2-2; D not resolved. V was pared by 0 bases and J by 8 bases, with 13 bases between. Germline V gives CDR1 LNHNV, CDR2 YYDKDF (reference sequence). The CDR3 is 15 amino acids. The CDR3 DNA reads TGTGCCACCAGCAGAGATCTGGTGAGATCGGGGGAGCTGTTTTTT. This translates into CATSRDLVRSGELFF.

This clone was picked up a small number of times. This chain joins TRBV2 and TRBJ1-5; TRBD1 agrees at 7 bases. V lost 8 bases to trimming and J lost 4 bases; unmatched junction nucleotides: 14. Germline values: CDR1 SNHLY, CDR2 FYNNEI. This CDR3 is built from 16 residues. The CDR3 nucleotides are TGTGCCAGCCGACAGGGTATTGGAGTCAGGAATCAGCCCCAGCATTTT. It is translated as CASRQGIGVRNQPQHF.

The CDR3 bases are TGTGCCAGTAGTAATCGACAGGGGCCCCCCTACGAGCAGTACTTC. Protein: CASSNRQGPPYEQYF. This sequence joins TRBV19 and TRBJ2-7, with 8 bases fitting TRBD1. This CDR3 region has 15 residues. The junction had 7 bases not matched to a gene; V was cut back by 4 bases and J by 2 bases. CDR1 and CDR2 (germline): LNHDA, SQIVND (reference sequence).

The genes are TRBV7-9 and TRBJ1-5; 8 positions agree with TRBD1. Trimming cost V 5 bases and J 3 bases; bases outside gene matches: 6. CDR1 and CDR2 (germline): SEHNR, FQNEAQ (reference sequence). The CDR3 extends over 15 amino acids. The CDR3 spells CASSPTGGDNQPQHF. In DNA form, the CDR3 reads TGTGCCAGCAGCCCCACAGGGGGGGACAATCAGCCCCAGCATTTT.

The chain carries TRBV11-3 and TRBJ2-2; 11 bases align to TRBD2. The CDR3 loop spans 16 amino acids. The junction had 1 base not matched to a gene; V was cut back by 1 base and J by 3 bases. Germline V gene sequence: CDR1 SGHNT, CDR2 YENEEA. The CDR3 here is CASSLALAGDTGELFF. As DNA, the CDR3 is TGTGCCAGCAGCTTAGCACTAGCGGGGGACACCGGGGAGCTGTTTTTT.

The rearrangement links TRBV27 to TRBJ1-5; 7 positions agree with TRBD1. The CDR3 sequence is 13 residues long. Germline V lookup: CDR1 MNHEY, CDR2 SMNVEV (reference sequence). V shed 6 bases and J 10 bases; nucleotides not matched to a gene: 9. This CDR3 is CASRTTGSSPQHF. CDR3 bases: TGTGCCAGCAGGACGACAGGGAGTAGTCCCCAGCATTTT.

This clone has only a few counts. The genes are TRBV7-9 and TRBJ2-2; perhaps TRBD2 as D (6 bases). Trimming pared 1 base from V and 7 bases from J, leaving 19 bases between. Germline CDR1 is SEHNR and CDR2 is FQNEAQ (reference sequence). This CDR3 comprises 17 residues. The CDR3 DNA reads TGTGCCAGCAGCTTAGAGGTTGGCGGGACCCTACACGGGGAGCTGTTTTTT. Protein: CASSLEVGGTLHGELFF.

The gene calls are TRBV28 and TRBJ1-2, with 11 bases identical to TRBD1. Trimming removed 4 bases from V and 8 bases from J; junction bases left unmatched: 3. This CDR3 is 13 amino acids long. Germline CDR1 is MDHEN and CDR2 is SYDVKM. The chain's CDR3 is CASSSGTGGGYTF. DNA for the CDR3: TGTGCCAGCAGTTCCGGGACAGGGGGAGGCTACACCTTC.

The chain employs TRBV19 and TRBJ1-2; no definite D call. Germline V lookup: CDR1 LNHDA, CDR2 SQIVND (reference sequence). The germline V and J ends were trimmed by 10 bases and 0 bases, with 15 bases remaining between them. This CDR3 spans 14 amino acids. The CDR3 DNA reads TGTGCCACCCAGTTTGGGCCTGCTAACTATGGCTACACCTTC. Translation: CATQFGPANYGYTF.

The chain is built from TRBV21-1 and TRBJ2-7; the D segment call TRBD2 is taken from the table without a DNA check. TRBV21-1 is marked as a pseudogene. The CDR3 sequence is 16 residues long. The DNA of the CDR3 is TGTGCCAGCAGCAAAGCCAAGCGGGAGAGCTCCTACGAGCAGTACTTC. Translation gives CASSKAKRESSYEQYF.

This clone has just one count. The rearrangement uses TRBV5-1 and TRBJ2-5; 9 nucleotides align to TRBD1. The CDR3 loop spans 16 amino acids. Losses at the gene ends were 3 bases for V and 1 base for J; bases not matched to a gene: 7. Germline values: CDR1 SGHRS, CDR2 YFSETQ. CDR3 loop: CASSYGTGSSQETQYF. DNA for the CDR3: TGCGCCAGCAGCTACGGGACAGGGAGTTCCCAAGAGACCCAGTACTTC.

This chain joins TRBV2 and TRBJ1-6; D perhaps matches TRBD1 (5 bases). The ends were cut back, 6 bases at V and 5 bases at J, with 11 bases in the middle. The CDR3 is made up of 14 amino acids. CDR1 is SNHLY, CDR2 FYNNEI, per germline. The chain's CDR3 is CASSGWGDNSPLHF. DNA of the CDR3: TGTGCCAGCAGCGGCTGGGGGGATAATTCACCCCTCCACTTT.

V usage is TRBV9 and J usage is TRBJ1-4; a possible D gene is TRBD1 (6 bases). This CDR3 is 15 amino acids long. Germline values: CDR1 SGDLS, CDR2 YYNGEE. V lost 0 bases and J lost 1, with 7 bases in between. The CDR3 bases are TGTGCCAGCAGCGTAGGCAGGGGAACTAATGAAAAACTGTTTTTT. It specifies CASSVGRGTNEKLFF.

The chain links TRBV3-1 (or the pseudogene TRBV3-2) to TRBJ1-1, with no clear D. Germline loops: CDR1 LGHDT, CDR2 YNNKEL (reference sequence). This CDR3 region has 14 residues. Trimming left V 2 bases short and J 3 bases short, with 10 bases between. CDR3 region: CASSQRSEDTEAFF. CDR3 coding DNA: TGTGCCAGCAGCCAACGGTCCGAGGACACTGAAGCTTTCTTT.

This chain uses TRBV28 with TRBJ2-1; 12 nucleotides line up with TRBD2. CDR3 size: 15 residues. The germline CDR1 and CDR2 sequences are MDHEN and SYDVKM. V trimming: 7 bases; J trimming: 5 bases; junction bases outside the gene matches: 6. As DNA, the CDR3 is TGTGCCAGCACCCTAGCGGGAGGGCCCCACAATGAGCAGTTCTTC. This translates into CASTLAGGPHNEQFF. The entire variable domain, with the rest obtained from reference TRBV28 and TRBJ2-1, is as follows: DVKVTQSSRYLVKRTGEKVFLECVQDMDHENMFWYRQDPGLGLRLIYFSYDVKMKEKGDIPEGYSVSREKKERFSLILESASTNQTSMYLCASTLAGGPHNEQFFGPGTRLTVL.

DNA for the CDR3: TGTGCCAGCAGCCAGGACTTCCGCACAGATACGCAGTATTTT. Protein sequence: CASSQDFRTDTQYF. The genes are TRBV7-3 and TRBJ2-3, with D possibly being TRBD2 (5 bases). CDR3 length: 14 amino acids. CDR1 and CDR2 (germline): SGHTA, FQGTGA. The ends were cut back, 5 bases at V and 1 base at J, with 10 bases in the middle. Full variable domain (missing parts from reference TRBV7-3 and TRBJ2-3): GAGVSQTPSNKVTEKGKYVELRCDPISGHTALYWYRQSLGQGPEFLIYFQGTGAADDSGLPNDRFFAVRPEGSVSTLKIQRTERGDSAVYLCASSQDFRTDTQYFGPGTRLTVL.